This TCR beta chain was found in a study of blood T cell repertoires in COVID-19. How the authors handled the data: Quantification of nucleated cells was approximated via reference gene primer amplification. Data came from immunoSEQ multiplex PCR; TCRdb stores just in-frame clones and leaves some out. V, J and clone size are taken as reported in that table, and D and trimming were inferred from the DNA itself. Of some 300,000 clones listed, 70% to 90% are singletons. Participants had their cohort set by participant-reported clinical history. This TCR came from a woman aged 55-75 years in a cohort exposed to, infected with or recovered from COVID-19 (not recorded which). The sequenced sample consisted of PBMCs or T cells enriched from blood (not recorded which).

This CDR3 reads CASSVAGLSYNEQFF. DNA of the CDR3: TGTGCCAGCAGCGTAGCTGGCCTTTCCTACAATGAGCAGTTCTTC. The chain is built from TRBV9 and TRBJ2-1, with D unclear. The germline gives CDR1 SGDLS, CDR2 YYNGEE. Trimming cost V 0 bases and J 1 base, with 8 bases left between them. The CDR3 has 15 residues.